This is a list of T cell receptor beta chains from one sample in a study of T cell repertoires in cytomegalovirus infection. Each CDR3 protein gets one entry after TCRdb re-called the reads with MiXCR. This table holds more than 650,000 distinct CDR3 sequences, 35% to 45% found once. The sample comprised PBMCs. The origin of the receptors is a human donor in good health (CMV status not recorded). Some clones in this sample may be carry-over from other donors' samples. CDR3s include the opening cysteine and the closing phenylalanine or tryptophan. A D gene is named only where the DNA matches it firmly. Expanded clones get a size class; other rows say once, few or many, or leave the size out.

>TRBV7-2|few|TRBJ2-1|.
CASSPQPHNEQFF
TGTGCCAGCAGCCCTCAGCCCCACAATGAGCAGTTCTTC
>TRBV7-2|many|TRBJ2-7|.
CASSFTTYEQYF
TGTGCCAGCAGCTTCACAACCTACGAGCAGTACTTC
>TRBV5-6|.|TRBJ2-5|.
CASSLFSRGTQETQYF
TGTGCCAGCAGCTTGTTCTCCCGGGGGACCCAAGAGACCCAGTACTTC
>TRBV6-6|once|TRBJ1-2|TRBD1
CASSYTGTGVVANYGYTF
TGTGCCAGCAGTTACACCGGGACAGGGGTCGTCGCTAACTATGGCTACACCTTC
>TRBV7-9|.|TRBJ2-7|TRBD1
CASSPTGQTYEQYF
TGTGCCAGCAGCCCAACGGGACAGACCTACGAGCAGTACTTC
>TRBV7-2|many|TRBJ2-7|.
CASSSSSMTYEQYF
TGTGCCAGCAGCTCATCCTCTATGACCTACGAGCAGTACTTC
>TRBV15|.|TRBJ1-1|.
CATSRDRGISSEAFF
TGTGCCACCAGCAGAGATCGAGGCATTTCCTCTGAAGCTTTCTTT
>TRBV28|.|TRBJ2-2|.
CASSPQGTEELFF
TGTGCCAGCAGTCCCCAAGGCACAGAGGAGCTGTTTTTT
>TRBV7-9|.|TRBJ2-7|.
CASSQRRNGVEQYF
TGTGCCAGCAGCCAGCGTCGCAACGGGGTCGAGCAGTACTTC
>TRBV7-2|many|TRBJ2-1|TRBD2
CASSRRAGGPSEQFF
TGTGCCAGCAGCCGACGAGCGGGAGGGCCGAGTGAGCAGTTCTTC
>TRBV28|few|TRBJ2-1|.
CASSTGTPKRGSYNEQFF
TGTGCCAGCAGTACCGGGACCCCCAAACGGGGCTCCTACAATGAGCAGTTCTTC
>TRBV12-3/TRBV12-4|many|TRBJ1-5|.
CASSLRDQPQHF
TGTGCCAGCAGTTTACGCGATCAGCCCCAGCATTTT
>TRBV19|few|TRBJ2-3|.
CASSSQELAVSQDTQYF
TGTGCCAGTAGTTCTCAGGAATTAGCGGTTTCACAGGATACGCAGTATTTT
>TRBV5-1|once|TRBJ1-6|.
CASSPYASSYNSPLHF
TGCGCCAGCAGCCCTTATGCGAGCTCCTATAATTCACCCCTCCACTTT
>TRBV6-1|.|TRBJ2-7|.
CASITTSSSYEQYF
TGTGCCAGCATCACTACTTCTAGCTCCTACGAGCAGTACTTC
>TRBV20-1|.|TRBJ2-1|.
CSARDPRSEQFF
TGCAGTGCTAGAGATCCTCGGAGTGAGCAGTTCTTC